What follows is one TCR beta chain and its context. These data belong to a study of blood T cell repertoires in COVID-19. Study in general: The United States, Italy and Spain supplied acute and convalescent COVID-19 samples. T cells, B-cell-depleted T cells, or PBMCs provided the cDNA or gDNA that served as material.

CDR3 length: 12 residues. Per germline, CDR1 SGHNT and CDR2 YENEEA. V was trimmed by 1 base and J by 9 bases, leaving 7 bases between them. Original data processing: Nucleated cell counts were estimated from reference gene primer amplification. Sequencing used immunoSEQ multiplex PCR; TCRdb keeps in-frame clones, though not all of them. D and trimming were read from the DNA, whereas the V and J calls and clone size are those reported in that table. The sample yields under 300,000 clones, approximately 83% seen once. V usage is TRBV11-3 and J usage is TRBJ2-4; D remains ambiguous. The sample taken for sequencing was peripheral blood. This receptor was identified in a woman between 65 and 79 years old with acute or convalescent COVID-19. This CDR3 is CASSLGYGIQYF. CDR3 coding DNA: TGTGCCAGCAGCTTAGGGTACGGCATTCAGTACTTC.